The rows below give T cell receptor beta chains drawn from one sample of a study of blood T cell repertoires in COVID-19. Method: immunoSEQ multiplex PCR; TCRdb's copy keeps in-frame clones and lacks some. The sample shows about 200,000 clones, about 85% of them seen only once. Sequencing used PBMCs or T cells enriched from blood (not recorded which). The source is a man between 40 and 49 years old who had recovered from COVID-19. Both conserved end residues are part of each CDR3. A D gene is named only where the DNA matches it firmly. The listing skips clone size in some rows; elsewhere it reads once, few, many or a size class.

D gene: TRBD1
V gene: TRBV6-5
clone size: -
J gene: TRBJ2-7
CDR3 protein: CATSTGGYEQYF
CDR3 DNA: TGTGCCACCTCGACAGGGGGCTACGAGCAGTACTTC

D gene: TRBD2
V gene: TRBV28
clone size: -
J gene: TRBJ2-1
CDR3 protein: CASSSGGLAGDNEQFF
CDR3 DNA: TGTGCCAGCAGTTCCGGAGGACTAGCGGGGGACAATGAGCAGTTCTTC

D gene: TRBD1
V gene: TRBV5-6
clone size: -
J gene: TRBJ1-5
CDR3 protein: CASSLEGQGSQPQHF
CDR3 DNA: TGTGCCAGCAGCTTGGAGGGACAGGGATCACAGCCCCAGCATTTT

D gene: -
V gene: TRBV25-1
clone size: -
J gene: TRBJ1-1
CDR3 protein: CASREGNTEAFF
CDR3 DNA: TGTGCCAGCAGGGAGGGGAACACTGAAGCTTTCTTT

D gene: TRBD2
V gene: TRBV24-1
clone size: -
J gene: TRBJ2-1
CDR3 protein: CATSDLGLAQFF
CDR3 DNA: TGTGCCACCAGTGACCTAGGACTAGCGCAGTTCTTC

D gene: TRBD1
V gene: TRBV5-4
clone size: -
J gene: TRBJ1-1
CDR3 protein: CASSPGTGYQENTEAFF
CDR3 DNA: TGTGCCAGCAGCCCGGGGACAGGGTACCAGGAGAACACTGAAGCTTTCTTT

D gene: -
V gene: TRBV28
clone size: few
J gene: TRBJ2-1
CDR3 protein: CAIKGGTAQSNNEQFF
CDR3 DNA: TGTGCCATCAAGGGCGGGACCGCCCAAAGCAACAATGAGCAGTTCTTC

D gene: -
V gene: TRBV7-2
clone size: -
J gene: TRBJ1-1
CDR3 protein: CASSPLVSQGLPEAFF
CDR3 DNA: TGTGCCAGCAGCCCACTTGTCAGTCAGGGACTCCCTGAAGCTTTCTTT

D gene: TRBD2
V gene: TRBV7-3
clone size: -
J gene: TRBJ2-3
CDR3 protein: CASSLGLAGAVDTQYF
CDR3 DNA: TGTGCCAGCAGCTTAGGGCTAGCGGGAGCGGTAGATACGCAGTATTTT

D gene: -
V gene: TRBV10-3
clone size: -
J gene: TRBJ2-7
CDR3 protein: CAISEIVTYEQYF
CDR3 DNA: TGTGCCATCAGTGAGATTGTCACCTACGAGCAGTACTTC

D gene: TRBD2
V gene: TRBV5-1
clone size: -
J gene: TRBJ2-3
CDR3 protein: CASNPLAGGTDTQYF
CDR3 DNA: TGCGCCAGCAACCCGCTAGCGGGAGGTACAGATACGCAGTATTTT

D gene: TRBD1
V gene: TRBV5-1
clone size: -
J gene: TRBJ1-2
CDR3 protein: CASSPGQASYGYTF
CDR3 DNA: TGCGCCAGCAGCCCAGGACAGGCTTCCTATGGCTACACCTTC

D gene: -
V gene: TRBV19
clone size: -
J gene: TRBJ1-5
CDR3 protein: CASSTATASNQPQHF
CDR3 DNA: TGTGCCAGTAGTACAGCGACAGCTAGCAATCAGCCCCAGCATTTT

D gene: -
V gene: TRBV27
clone size: -
J gene: TRBJ1-2
CDR3 protein: CASSPGTYDGYTF
CDR3 DNA: TGTGCCAGCAGTCCCGGGACATACGATGGCTACACCTTC

D gene: -
V gene: TRBV19
clone size: -
J gene: TRBJ2-1
CDR3 protein: CASSTSTANEQFF
CDR3 DNA: TGTGCCAGTAGTACTTCGACAGCTAATGAGCAGTTCTTC

D gene: TRBD1
V gene: TRBV28
clone size: -
J gene: TRBJ1-5
CDR3 protein: CASSPDRGVSQPQHF
CDR3 DNA: TGTGCCAGCAGTCCGGACAGGGGAGTAAGTCAGCCCCAGCATTTT

D gene: -
V gene: TRBV28
clone size: -
J gene: TRBJ2-7
CDR3 protein: CASSLVTGYEQYF
CDR3 DNA: TGTGCCAGCAGTCTCGTGACAGGCTACGAGCAGTACTTC

D gene: -
V gene: TRBV2
clone size: -
J gene: TRBJ1-4
CDR3 protein: CASSDRVGEKLFF
CDR3 DNA: TGTGCCAGCAGTGACAGGGTTGGTGAAAAACTGTTTTTT

D gene: -
V gene: TRBV29-1
clone size: -
J gene: TRBJ1-2
CDR3 protein: CSVDLSPFTGQPYGYTF
CDR3 DNA: TGCAGCGTTGACCTCTCGCCCTTCACGGGACAACCCTATGGCTACACCTTC

D gene: -
V gene: TRBV29-1
clone size: -
J gene: TRBJ2-2
CDR3 protein: CSVEDTRGRTGELFF
CDR3 DNA: TGCAGCGTTGAAGATACCAGGGGTCGCACCGGGGAGCTGTTTTTT

D gene: TRBD2
V gene: TRBV10-3
clone size: -
J gene: TRBJ2-3
CDR3 protein: CAIAAGGVADTQYF
CDR3 DNA: TGTGCCATCGCAGCGGGAGGGGTGGCAGATACGCAGTATTTT

D gene: -
V gene: TRBV4-1
clone size: -
J gene: TRBJ2-3
CDR3 protein: CASSLARGVFSTDTQYF
CDR3 DNA: TGCGCCAGCAGCCTCGCTCGGGGAGTATTTAGCACAGATACGCAGTATTTT

D gene: -
V gene: TRBV5-4
clone size: few
J gene: TRBJ1-1
CDR3 protein: CAVGGVDTEAFF
CDR3 DNA: TGTGCCGTCGGGGGGGTGGACACTGAAGCTTTCTTT

D gene: -
V gene: TRBV30
clone size: -
J gene: TRBJ2-7
CDR3 protein: CAWSSDRLPLNEQYF
CDR3 DNA: TGTGCCTGGAGTTCCGACAGGTTACCTTTAAACGAGCAGTACTTC

D gene: -
V gene: TRBV28
clone size: -
J gene: TRBJ2-7
CDR3 protein: CASSYIGEQYF
CDR3 DNA: TGTGCCAGCAGTTATATCGGTGAGCAGTACTTC

D gene: -
V gene: TRBV19
clone size: -
J gene: TRBJ2-2
CDR3 protein: CASSIVNGELFF
CDR3 DNA: TGTGCCAGTAGTATAGTAAACGGGGAGCTGTTTTTT

D gene: TRBD2
V gene: TRBV19
clone size: -
J gene: TRBJ2-7
CDR3 protein: CASSIIAGGKNEQYF
CDR3 DNA: TGTGCCAGTAGTATAATTGCGGGAGGGAAGAACGAGCAGTACTTC

D gene: TRBD2
V gene: TRBV5-1
clone size: -
J gene: TRBJ2-2
CDR3 protein: CASSFHPGLPNTGELFF
CDR3 DNA: TGCGCCAGCAGCTTTCATCCGGGACTACCTAACACCGGGGAGCTGTTTTTT

D gene: TRBD1
V gene: TRBV6-5
clone size: -
J gene: TRBJ2-2
CDR3 protein: CASTPRTGHTGELFF
CDR3 DNA: TGTGCCAGCACCCCCAGGACAGGACACACCGGGGAGCTGTTTTTT

D gene: -
V gene: TRBV30
clone size: -
J gene: TRBJ2-5
CDR3 protein: CAWSVLANQETQYF
CDR3 DNA: TGTGCCTGGAGTGTACTAGCTAACCAAGAGACCCAGTACTTC

D gene: TRBD1
V gene: TRBV5-8
clone size: -
J gene: TRBJ1-2
CDR3 protein: CASSLVTGGFYGYTF
CDR3 DNA: TGTGCCAGCAGCTTGGTCACAGGGGGCTTCTATGGCTACACCTTC

D gene: -
V gene: TRBV5-1
clone size: -
J gene: TRBJ2-7
CDR3 protein: CASSPQTGHYEQYF
CDR3 DNA: TGCGCCAGCAGCCCGCAGACAGGCCACTACGAGCAGTACTTC

D gene: TRBD2
V gene: TRBV6-2/TRBV6-3
clone size: -
J gene: TRBJ2-7
CDR3 protein: CASSLGELAEPYEQYF
CDR3 DNA: TGTGCCAGCAGTCTCGGGGAACTAGCGGAGCCCTACGAGCAGTACTTC

D gene: TRBD1
V gene: TRBV5-1
clone size: -
J gene: TRBJ2-1
CDR3 protein: CASSQDRAEYNEQFF
CDR3 DNA: TGCGCCAGCAGCCAGGACAGGGCGGAGTACAATGAGCAGTTCTTC

D gene: -
V gene: TRBV15
clone size: -
J gene: TRBJ1-2
CDR3 protein: CATSSGPDHYTF
CDR3 DNA: TGTGCCACCAGCAGCGGTCCTGATCACTACACCTTC

D gene: -
V gene: TRBV21-1
clone size: -
J gene: TRBJ2-5
CDR3 protein: CASSVQQGSPETQYF
CDR3 DNA: TGTGCCAGCAGCGTTCAACAGGGTTCCCCAGAGACCCAGTACTTC

D gene: -
V gene: TRBV5-1
clone size: -
J gene: TRBJ2-3
CDR3 protein: CASSPQVSGSADTQYF
CDR3 DNA: TGCGCCAGCAGCCCCCAGGTTAGCGGCTCAGCGGATACGCAGTATTTT

D gene: -
V gene: TRBV5-1
clone size: -
J gene: TRBJ2-5
CDR3 protein: CASSFLLRGETQYF
CDR3 DNA: TGCGCCAGCAGCTTCTTACTTAGAGGAGAGACCCAGTACTTC

D gene: -
V gene: TRBV6-5
clone size: -
J gene: TRBJ1-3
CDR3 protein: CASSSRVGAPNTIYF
CDR3 DNA: TGTGCCAGCAGTTCCCGGGTAGGAGCTCCAAACACCATATATTTT

D gene: -
V gene: TRBV5-1
clone size: -
J gene: TRBJ1-2
CDR3 protein: CVSSLRGDYGYTF
CDR3 DNA: TGCGTCAGCAGCTTGAGGGGTGACTATGGCTACACCTTC

D gene: -
V gene: TRBV14
clone size: -
J gene: TRBJ1-2
CDR3 protein: CASSQAGSYTF
CDR3 DNA: TGTGCCAGCAGCCAAGCAGGGAGCTACACCTTC

D gene: TRBD1
V gene: TRBV11-3
clone size: -
J gene: TRBJ1-1
CDR3 protein: CASRPRDRGPHTEAFF
CDR3 DNA: TGTGCCAGCAGGCCCCGGGACAGGGGACCGCACACTGAAGCTTTCTTT

D gene: -
V gene: TRBV5-6
clone size: -
J gene: TRBJ2-7
CDR3 protein: CASSSGQGIYEQYF
CDR3 DNA: TGTGCCAGCAGCTCAGGGCAGGGTATCTACGAGCAGTACTTC

D gene: -
V gene: TRBV5-1
clone size: few
J gene: TRBJ1-4
CDR3 protein: CASSYDGAGEKLFF
CDR3 DNA: TGCGCCAGCAGCTATGACGGGGCGGGGGAAAAACTGTTTTTT

D gene: -
V gene: TRBV29-1
clone size: -
J gene: TRBJ2-6
CDR3 protein: CSVFTPGTGANVLTF
CDR3 DNA: TGCAGCGTCTTCACCCCGGGGACTGGGGCCAACGTCCTGACTTTC

D gene: -
V gene: TRBV4-1
clone size: -
J gene: TRBJ1-6
CDR3 protein: CASSQDQGLTNSPLHF
CDR3 DNA: TGCGCCAGCAGCCAAGATCAGGGGCTGACTAATTCACCCCTCCACTTT

D gene: -
V gene: TRBV2
clone size: -
J gene: TRBJ2-5
CDR3 protein: CASSDQLGLPGETQYF
CDR3 DNA: TGTGCCAGCAGTGATCAGCTCGGCCTCCCAGGGGAGACCCAGTACTTC

D gene: -
V gene: TRBV11-3
clone size: -
J gene: TRBJ2-7
CDR3 protein: CASSLSFGGTYEQYF
CDR3 DNA: TGTGCCAGCAGCTTAAGTTTTGGCGGAACCTACGAGCAGTACTTC

D gene: TRBD2
V gene: TRBV27
clone size: -
J gene: TRBJ2-2
CDR3 protein: CASSLGLAELNTGELFF
CDR3 DNA: TGTGCCAGCAGTTTAGGACTAGCGGAACTGAACACCGGGGAGCTGTTTTTT

D gene: -
V gene: TRBV6-6
clone size: -
J gene: TRBJ2-3
CDR3 protein: CASSTTETDTQYF
CDR3 DNA: TGTGCCAGCAGTACAACAGAGACAGATACGCAGTATTTT

D gene: -
V gene: TRBV9
clone size: -
J gene: TRBJ2-1
CDR3 protein: CASSPWSTNEQFF
CDR3 DNA: TGTGCCAGCAGCCCCTGGAGCACCAATGAGCAGTTCTTC

D gene: -
V gene: TRBV27
clone size: -
J gene: TRBJ2-7
CDR3 protein: CASSFKTRPYEQYF
CDR3 DNA: TGTGCCAGCAGTTTTAAGACAAGACCATACGAGCAGTACTTC

D gene: -
V gene: TRBV28
clone size: -
J gene: TRBJ1-2
CDR3 protein: CASTLDPMGHVIYGYTF
CDR3 DNA: TGTGCCAGCACCCTTGACCCGATGGGACACGTAATCTATGGCTACACCTTC

D gene: -
V gene: TRBV18
clone size: -
J gene: TRBJ1-3
CDR3 protein: CASSSTASSGNTIYF
CDR3 DNA: TGTGCCAGCTCAAGCACAGCCTCCTCTGGAAACACCATATATTTT

D gene: -
V gene: TRBV6-6
clone size: -
J gene: TRBJ1-2
CDR3 protein: CASSRFGLNAGWYGYTF
CDR3 DNA: TGTGCCAGCAGTCGTTTCGGACTCAACGCGGGATGGTATGGCTACACCTTC